A single sample is the source of the 2 T cell receptor beta chains below, sequenced in a study of regulatory T cells in long-lasting Graves disease. The time point is: newly diagnosed GD, antithyroid drugs for less than 3 months. From RNA extracted from PBMCs, the TCR library was made. Construction of TCR beta libraries relied on iRepertoire HTBI primers and on Arm-PCR targeting CDR3 regions. TCRdb itself ran the multiplex PCR reads through MiXCR, one entry per CDR3 protein. This table has about 540,000 distinct CDR3 sequences, roughly 13% appearing once. These same records also appear under a second study, on T cells in Graves' hyperthyroidism and ophthalmopathy.

This specimen was peripheral blood mononuclear cells (PBMCs), taken at new diagnosis, from a patient treated with antithyroid drugs. Receptors originate from a man aged 25-45 years with Graves disease.

The rearrangement joins TRBV5-1 to TRBJ2-5; unclear D gene. The CDR3 has 15 amino acids. Germline CDR1 SGHRS, CDR2 YFSETQ. Trimming took 0 bases from V and 1 from J, leaving 10 bases between them. The DNA for the CDR3 is TGCGCCAGCAGCTTGGCCCTCCGGACCCAAGAGACCCAGTACTTC. Translated, it gives CASSLALRTQETQYF.

This clonotype has at least ten counts. The J gene is TRBJ2-2, the V gene TRBV6-1; D may correspond to TRBD1 or TRBD2 (5 bases each). Trimming shortened V by 6 bases and J by 1 base, and 12 bases separated the two germline ends. CDR1 and CDR2 (germline): MNHNS, SASEGT. The CDR3 covers 15 residues. CDR3 DNA: TGTGCCAGCAGACGAGGGACGAAGAACACCGGGGAGCTGTTTTTT. Protein sequence: CASRRGTKNTGELFF.